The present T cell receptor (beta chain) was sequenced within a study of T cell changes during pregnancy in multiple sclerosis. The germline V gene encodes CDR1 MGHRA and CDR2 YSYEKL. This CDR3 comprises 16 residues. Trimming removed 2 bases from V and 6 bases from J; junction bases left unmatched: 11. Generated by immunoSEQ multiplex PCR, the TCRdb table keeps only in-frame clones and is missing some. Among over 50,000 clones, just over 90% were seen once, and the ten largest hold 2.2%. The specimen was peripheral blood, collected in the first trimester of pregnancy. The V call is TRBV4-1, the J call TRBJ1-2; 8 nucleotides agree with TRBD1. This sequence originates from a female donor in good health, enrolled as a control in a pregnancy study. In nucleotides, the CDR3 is TGCGCCAGCAGCCAACCCGGGACAGGTCAAGGGAATGGCTACACCTTC. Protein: CASSQPGTGQGNGYTF.